A selection of T cell receptor beta chains follows, all from one sample in a study of blood T cells in healthy people across ages. Via MiXCR, TCRdb re-called the 5' RACE reads, giving one row per CDR3 protein. The profile shows some 1.5 million distinct CDR3 sequences, 28% of them singletons. Sequenced input: blood. These receptors originate from a woman under 40 in good health. The CDR3 runs from the conserved cysteine through the conserved F or W. Each record gives: clone size, V gene, D gene, J gene, CDR3 protein, CDR3 DNA. D genes are given only for firm matches. For some rows the clone size is stated as once, few or many, or as a class when expanded; others skip it.

abundance: -
v_gene: TRBV5-1
d_gene: -
j_gene: TRBJ2-1
CDR3aa: CASSVIRGTTSYKDEQFF
CDR3nt: TGCGCCAGCAGCGTAATACGCGGGACAACCTCCTACAAGGATGAGCAGTTCTTC

abundance: -
v_gene: TRBV5-1
d_gene: TRBD1
j_gene: TRBJ2-5
CDR3aa: CASSWVTGSYGQYF
CDR3nt: TGCGCCAGCAGCTGGGTGACAGGGAGCTACGGGCAGTACTTC

abundance: -
v_gene: TRBV7-6
d_gene: -
j_gene: TRBJ2-3
CDR3aa: CASSRDSFTDTQYF
CDR3nt: TGTGCCAGCAGCCGGGACTCCTTCACAGATACGCAGTATTTT

abundance: -
v_gene: TRBV5-6
d_gene: -
j_gene: TRBJ2-5
CDR3aa: CASSSRAADEPQYF
CDR3nt: TGTGCCAGCAGCTCCCGGGCCGCGGATGAGCCCCAGTACTTC

abundance: -
v_gene: TRBV24-1
d_gene: TRBD1
j_gene: TRBJ2-3
CDR3aa: CATRTGATDTQYF
CDR3nt: TGTGCCACCCGGACAGGGGCCACAGATACGCAGTATTTT

abundance: -
v_gene: TRBV7-2
d_gene: -
j_gene: TRBJ2-2
CDR3aa: CASNPQPSNTGELFF
CDR3nt: TGTGCCAGCAACCCACAGCCGTCGAACACCGGGGAGCTGTTTTTT

abundance: few
v_gene: TRBV20-1
d_gene: -
j_gene: TRBJ1-2
CDR3aa: CSAAKGKGFTGYTF
CDR3nt: TGCAGTGCTGCCAAAGGGAAAGGTTTTACAGGCTACACCTTC

abundance: many
v_gene: TRBV7-2
d_gene: -
j_gene: TRBJ2-3
CDR3aa: CASSLWGDTQYF
CDR3nt: TGTGCCAGCAGCCTCTGGGGAGATACGCAGTATTTT

abundance: many
v_gene: TRBV4-2
d_gene: TRBD2
j_gene: TRBJ2-5
CDR3aa: CASSPSGSGGPQETQYF
CDR3nt: TGTGCCAGCAGCCCGTCGGGGAGCGGGGGCCCACAAGAGACCCAGTACTTC

abundance: -
v_gene: TRBV27
d_gene: TRBD2
j_gene: TRBJ2-1
CDR3aa: CASSTAGGPYNEQFF
CDR3nt: TGTGCCAGCAGTACCGCGGGGGGGCCCTACAATGAGCAGTTCTTC

abundance: few
v_gene: TRBV4-2
d_gene: -
j_gene: TRBJ2-7
CDR3aa: CASSQEGQEQYF
CDR3nt: TGTGCCAGCAGCCAAGAGGGCCAGGAGCAGTACTTC

abundance: few
v_gene: TRBV6-5
d_gene: TRBD2
j_gene: TRBJ2-1
CDR3aa: CASSRSTSSEQFF
CDR3nt: TGTGCCAGCAGTCGCTCGACTAGCTCGGAGCAGTTCTTC

abundance: few
v_gene: TRBV11-2
d_gene: TRBD1
j_gene: TRBJ2-5
CDR3aa: CASSGSGTGGWETQYF
CDR3nt: TGTGCCAGCAGCGGATCCGGGACAGGGGGCTGGGAGACCCAGTACTTC

abundance: -
v_gene: TRBV27
d_gene: -
j_gene: TRBJ2-7
CDR3aa: CASSAPGPEQYF
CDR3nt: TGTGCCTCCTCGGCGCCGGGCCCCGAGCAGTACTTC

abundance: few
v_gene: TRBV29-1
d_gene: -
j_gene: TRBJ1-1
CDR3aa: CSVRRGSRAEAFF
CDR3nt: TGCAGCGTACGAAGGGGGAGTAGGGCTGAAGCTTTCTTT

abundance: once
v_gene: TRBV3-1
d_gene: TRBD2
j_gene: TRBJ2-5
CDR3aa: CANSPNLGTSGEGQQYF
CDR3nt: TGTGCCAACAGCCCGAACCTCGGGACTAGCGGGGAGGGACAGCAGTACTTC